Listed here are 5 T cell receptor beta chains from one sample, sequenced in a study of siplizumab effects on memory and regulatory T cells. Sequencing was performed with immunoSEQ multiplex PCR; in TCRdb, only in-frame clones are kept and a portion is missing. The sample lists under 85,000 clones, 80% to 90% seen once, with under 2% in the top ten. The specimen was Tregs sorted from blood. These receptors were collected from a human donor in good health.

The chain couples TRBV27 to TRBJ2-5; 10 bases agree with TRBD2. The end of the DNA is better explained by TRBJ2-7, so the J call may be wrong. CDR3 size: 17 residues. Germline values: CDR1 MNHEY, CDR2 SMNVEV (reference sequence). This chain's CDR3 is CASSPKSLLAGFNEQYF. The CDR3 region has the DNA TGTGCCAGCAGTCCGAAATCCTTACTAGCGGGATTCAACGAGCAGTACTTC.

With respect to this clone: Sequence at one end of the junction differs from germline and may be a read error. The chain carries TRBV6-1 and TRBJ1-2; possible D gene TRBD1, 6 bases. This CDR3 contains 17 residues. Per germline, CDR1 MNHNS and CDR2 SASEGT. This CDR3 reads CAISAALVLQGHYGYTF. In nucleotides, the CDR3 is TGTGCCATCAGTGCCGCCCTCGTCTTACAGGGACACTATGGCTACACCTTC.

CDR3: CASSQGGAPAGETQYF. The DNA for the CDR3 is TGTGCCAGCAGCCAAGGGGGGGCACCCGCTGGGGAGACCCAGTACTTC. V usage is TRBV4-2 and J usage is TRBJ2-5; D may be TRBD1 or TRBD2 (6 bases each). This CDR3 is built from 16 residues. Germline loops: CDR1 LGHNA, CDR2 YNFKEQ. Trimming took off 1 base at V and 5 bases at J, with 17 bases between the two ends.

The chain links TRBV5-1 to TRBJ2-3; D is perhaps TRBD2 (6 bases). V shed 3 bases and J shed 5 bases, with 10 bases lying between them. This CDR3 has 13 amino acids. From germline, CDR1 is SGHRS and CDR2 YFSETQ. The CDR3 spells CASSSGGGDTQYF. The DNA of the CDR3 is TGCGCCAGCAGCTCTGGGGGAGGAGATACGCAGTATTTT.

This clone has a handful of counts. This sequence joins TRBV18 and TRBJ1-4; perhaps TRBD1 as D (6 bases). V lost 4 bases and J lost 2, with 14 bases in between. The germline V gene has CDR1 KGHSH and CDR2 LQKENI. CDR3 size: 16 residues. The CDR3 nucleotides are TGTGCCAGCTCACAAACGACGGGGGGCACTAATGAAAAACTGTTTTTT. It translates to CASSQTTGGTNEKLFF.